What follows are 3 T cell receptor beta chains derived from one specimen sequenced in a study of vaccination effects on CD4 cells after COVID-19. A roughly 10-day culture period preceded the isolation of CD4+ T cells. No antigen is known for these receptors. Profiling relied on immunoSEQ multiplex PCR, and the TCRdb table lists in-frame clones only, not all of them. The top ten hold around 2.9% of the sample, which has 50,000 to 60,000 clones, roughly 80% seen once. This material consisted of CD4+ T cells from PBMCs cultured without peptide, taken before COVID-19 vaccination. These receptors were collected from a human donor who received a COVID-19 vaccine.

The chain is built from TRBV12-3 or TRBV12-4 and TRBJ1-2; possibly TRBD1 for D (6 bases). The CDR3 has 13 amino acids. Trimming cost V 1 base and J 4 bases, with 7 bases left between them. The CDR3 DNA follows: TGTGCCAGCAGTTTAGGGACAGTCTATGGCTACACCTTC. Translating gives CASSLGTVYGYTF.

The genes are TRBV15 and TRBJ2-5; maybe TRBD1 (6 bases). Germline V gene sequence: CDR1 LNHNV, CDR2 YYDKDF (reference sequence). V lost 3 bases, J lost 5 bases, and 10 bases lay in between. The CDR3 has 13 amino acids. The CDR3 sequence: CATSRDQGETQYF. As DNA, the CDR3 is TGTGCCACCAGCAGGGACCAGGGGGAGACCCAGTACTTC.

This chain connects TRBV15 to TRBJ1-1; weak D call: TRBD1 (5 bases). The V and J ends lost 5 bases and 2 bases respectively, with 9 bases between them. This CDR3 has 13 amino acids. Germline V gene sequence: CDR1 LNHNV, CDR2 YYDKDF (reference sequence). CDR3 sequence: CATSARGNTEAFF. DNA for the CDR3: TGTGCCACCAGCGCGAGGGGAAACACTGAAGCTTTCTTT.